A selection of T cell receptor beta chains follows, all from one sample in a study of post-analysis software for immune sequencing data. TCRdb reprocessed the PCR reads via MiXCR and lists one record per CDR3 protein. The top ten clones hold 4.6% of a sample with about 820,000 distinct CDR3 sequences, roughly 50% of them seen once. Sequencing was done on a sample of blood. The source is a girl aged 5 to 17 with multiple sclerosis. CDR3s include the opening cysteine and the closing phenylalanine or tryptophan. D genes are given only for firm matches. Not all rows give a size; the values are once, few, many and, for expanded clones, a class.

abundance: NA
v_gene: TRBV12-3/TRBV12-4
j_gene: TRBJ2-7
d_gene: NA
CDR3nt: TGTGCCAGCAGTCCCTTCTCGGGGGCACCCTACGAGCAGTACTTC
CDR3aa: CASSPFSGAPYEQYF

abundance: NA
v_gene: TRBV20-1
j_gene: TRBJ2-7
d_gene: NA
CDR3nt: TGCAGTGCTCAAGCTATGGGGGGCTCCTACGAGCAGTACTTC
CDR3aa: CSAQAMGGSYEQYF

abundance: few
v_gene: TRBV12-3/TRBV12-4
j_gene: TRBJ1-2
d_gene: TRBD1
CDR3nt: TGTGCCAGCAGCGCTAACAGGGGTAGTGGTTACACCTTC
CDR3aa: CASSANRGSGYTF

abundance: NA
v_gene: TRBV5-1
j_gene: TRBJ2-5
d_gene: TRBD1
CDR3nt: TGCGCCAGCAGCTCCACAGGGGGAGTGACCCAGTACTTC
CDR3aa: CASSSTGGVTQYF

abundance: many
v_gene: TRBV19
j_gene: TRBJ2-5
d_gene: NA
CDR3nt: TGTGCCAGCAGTATCCGGGGAGAGACCCAGTACTTC
CDR3aa: CASSIRGETQYF

abundance: few
v_gene: TRBV20-1
j_gene: TRBJ2-3
d_gene: TRBD2
CDR3nt: TGCAGTGCTCCCGGACTAGCGGGGGGGCCCACAGATACGCAGTATTTT
CDR3aa: CSAPGLAGGPTDTQYF

abundance: NA
v_gene: TRBV4-1
j_gene: TRBJ2-7
d_gene: NA
CDR3nt: TGCGCCAGCAGCCTCCGAGACAGCGCCTACGAACAGTACTTC
CDR3aa: CASSLRDSAYEQYF

abundance: NA
v_gene: TRBV29-1
j_gene: TRBJ2-3
d_gene: NA
CDR3nt: TGCAGCGTTGTCAACCGCACAGATACGCAGTATTTT
CDR3aa: CSVVNRTDTQYF

abundance: few
v_gene: TRBV29-1
j_gene: TRBJ1-2
d_gene: NA
CDR3nt: TGCAGCGTGGACGGGGAACAGGGCCCTTATGGCTACACCTTC
CDR3aa: CSVDGEQGPYGYTF

abundance: NA
v_gene: TRBV5-1
j_gene: TRBJ2-4
d_gene: NA
CDR3nt: TGCGCCAGCAGCATGGAGGCCAAAAACATTCAGTACTTC
CDR3aa: CASSMEAKNIQYF

abundance: NA
v_gene: TRBV27
j_gene: TRBJ2-4
d_gene: NA
CDR3nt: TGTGCCAGCAGTTTCTCAGTCAAAAACATTCAGTACTTC
CDR3aa: CASSFSVKNIQYF

abundance: few
v_gene: TRBV4-1
j_gene: TRBJ2-5
d_gene: TRBD2
CDR3nt: TGCGCCAGCAGCCAAGAGGGTCTAGCGGGATTGGAGACCCAGTACTTC
CDR3aa: CASSQEGLAGLETQYF

abundance: few
v_gene: TRBV20-1
j_gene: TRBJ2-5
d_gene: NA
CDR3nt: TGCAGTGCTAGAGTGCCAGACTACCAAGAGACCCAGTACTTC
CDR3aa: CSARVPDYQETQYF

abundance: few
v_gene: TRBV20-1
j_gene: TRBJ2-7
d_gene: NA
CDR3nt: TGCAGTGCTACCTCATCCTCGGGAAGAGACTACGAGCAGTACTTC
CDR3aa: CSATSSSGRDYEQYF

abundance: few
v_gene: TRBV6-6
j_gene: TRBJ2-7
d_gene: TRBD1
CDR3nt: TGTGCCAGCATGGGACAGGGGGCTTACGAGCAGTACTTC
CDR3aa: CASMGQGAYEQYF

abundance: NA
v_gene: TRBV10-3
j_gene: TRBJ2-7
d_gene: NA
CDR3nt: TGTGCCATCGGCAGCGGGGGACAGTCCTCCTACGAGCAGTACTTC
CDR3aa: CAIGSGGQSSYEQYF

abundance: NA
v_gene: TRBV7-9
j_gene: TRBJ1-1
d_gene: NA
CDR3nt: TGTGCCAGCAGCCCCGGTTGGAACACTGAAGCTTTCTTT
CDR3aa: CASSPGWNTEAFF

abundance: few
v_gene: TRBV15
j_gene: TRBJ2-7
d_gene: NA
CDR3nt: TGTGCCACCAGCTCGGACCGGGGCTCCTACGAGCAGTACTTC
CDR3aa: CATSSDRGSYEQYF

abundance: few
v_gene: TRBV20-1
j_gene: TRBJ2-1
d_gene: NA
CDR3nt: TGCAGTGCTAGCGGGTACAGTGAGCAGTTCTTC
CDR3aa: CSASGYSEQFF

abundance: few
v_gene: TRBV12-3/TRBV12-4
j_gene: TRBJ2-7
d_gene: TRBD1
CDR3nt: TGTGCCAGCAGTCCCCCCCGGGACAGGGCCTACGAGCAGTACTTC
CDR3aa: CASSPPRDRAYEQYF

abundance: NA
v_gene: TRBV9
j_gene: TRBJ2-7
d_gene: TRBD2
CDR3nt: TGTGCCAGCAGCTCCGGGACTAGCGACTCAGAGCAGTACTTC
CDR3aa: CASSSGTSDSEQYF

abundance: NA
v_gene: TRBV15
j_gene: TRBJ2-5
d_gene: TRBD2
CDR3nt: TGTGCCACCAGCAGAGGGACTAGCGGGAGTCGAGAGACCCAGTACTTC
CDR3aa: CATSRGTSGSRETQYF

abundance: few
v_gene: TRBV7-2
j_gene: TRBJ2-4
d_gene: NA
CDR3nt: TGTGCCAGCAGCTTACACGGCGTAGCCAAAAACATTCAGTACTTC
CDR3aa: CASSLHGVAKNIQYF

abundance: few
v_gene: TRBV20-1
j_gene: TRBJ2-1
d_gene: NA
CDR3nt: TGCAGTGTCCCCGGGAGCTTACATGAGCAGTTCTTC
CDR3aa: CSVPGSLHEQFF

abundance: NA
v_gene: TRBV28
j_gene: TRBJ2-5
d_gene: TRBD1
CDR3nt: TGTGCCAGCAGGCCCACGTCCGCGAAGACAGGGGGGAGAGAGACCCAGTACTTC
CDR3aa: CASRPTSAKTGGRETQYF

abundance: NA
v_gene: TRBV12-3/TRBV12-4
j_gene: TRBJ1-2
d_gene: NA
CDR3nt: TGTGCCGGCAGTTTGAGCAGGGCCGGTTATGGCTACACCTTC
CDR3aa: CAGSLSRAGYGYTF

abundance: NA
v_gene: TRBV2
j_gene: TRBJ2-5
d_gene: TRBD2
CDR3nt: TGTGCCAGCGGTCGGACTAGCGGAATCCAAGAGACCCAGTACTTC
CDR3aa: CASGRTSGIQETQYF

abundance: few
v_gene: TRBV6-1
j_gene: TRBJ2-3
d_gene: NA
CDR3nt: TGTGCCAGCACCCCCGGTCCGTCTAGCACAGATACGCAGTATTTT
CDR3aa: CASTPGPSSTDTQYF

abundance: NA
v_gene: TRBV3-1
j_gene: TRBJ1-2
d_gene: NA
CDR3nt: TGTGCCAGCAGCCAAGATGGCAGGTTTTCCGTCTATGGCTACACCTTC
CDR3aa: CASSQDGRFSVYGYTF

abundance: NA
v_gene: TRBV5-1
j_gene: TRBJ1-4
d_gene: TRBD1
CDR3nt: TGCGCCAGCAGCTTGACGGGACAGATGACAACTAATGAAAAACTGTTTTTT
CDR3aa: CASSLTGQMTTNEKLFF

abundance: NA
v_gene: TRBV12-3/TRBV12-4
j_gene: TRBJ2-7
d_gene: NA
CDR3nt: TGTGCCAGCAGTCCCGGGCGGAGTGAATACGAGCAGTACTTC
CDR3aa: CASSPGRSEYEQYF

abundance: NA
v_gene: TRBV29-1
j_gene: TRBJ2-7
d_gene: NA
CDR3nt: TGCAGCGTTGCTCCCAATCAGGGTCACGAGCAGTACTTC
CDR3aa: CSVAPNQGHEQYF

abundance: NA
v_gene: TRBV20-1
j_gene: TRBJ2-7
d_gene: TRBD1
CDR3nt: TGCAGTGCTAGAGATGGGACAGGGAAAAACGAGCAGTACTTC
CDR3aa: CSARDGTGKNEQYF

abundance: NA
v_gene: TRBV5-1
j_gene: TRBJ2-7
d_gene: NA
CDR3nt: TGCGCCAGCAGCTTGTGGCGGCACTCCTACGAGCAGTACTTC
CDR3aa: CASSLWRHSYEQYF

abundance: NA
v_gene: TRBV10-3
j_gene: TRBJ2-3
d_gene: NA
CDR3nt: TGTGCCATCACGGGGAGGTACGCAGATACGCAGTATTTT
CDR3aa: CAITGRYADTQYF

abundance: few
v_gene: TRBV3-1
j_gene: TRBJ2-7
d_gene: TRBD2
CDR3nt: TGTGCCAGCAGCCCGGGCGCGACCGGGGGGTACGAGCAGTACTTC
CDR3aa: CASSPGATGGYEQYF

abundance: NA
v_gene: TRBV6-5
j_gene: TRBJ2-5
d_gene: NA
CDR3nt: TGTGCCAGCAGTTACACCCACAGAAAACAAGAGACCCAGTACTTC
CDR3aa: CASSYTHRKQETQYF

abundance: NA
v_gene: TRBV3-1
j_gene: TRBJ2-5
d_gene: NA
CDR3nt: TGTGCCAGCAGCCAAAGGGCGGAAGAGACCCAGTACTTC
CDR3aa: CASSQRAEETQYF